What follows are 23 T cell receptor beta chains derived from one specimen sequenced in a study of tumor-infiltrating lymphocytes in localized non-small cell lung cancer. This table comes from immunoSEQ multiplex PCR, and its TCRdb copy is limited to in-frame clones, with some not included. Seen here are about 11,000 clones, 65% to 90% observed once, and the top ten hold 7.8%. The specimen sequenced was uninvolved lung tissue not adjacent to the tumor. The receptors derive from a human donor with non-small cell lung cancer.

The chain combines TRBV5-6 with TRBJ1-2; 10 positions match TRBD1. Trimming took 3 bases from V and 4 from J; bases not matched to a gene: 9. CDR1 and CDR2 (germline): SGHDT, YYEEEE. The CDR3 runs 16 residues. CDR3 in DNA: TGTGCCAGCAGCTGGGACAGGGGCCGCACCCTCTATGGCTACACCTTC. It specifies CASSWDRGRTLYGYTF.

The chain uses TRBV5-8 and TRBJ1-6, with a possible D match to TRBD1 (5 bases). The length of the CDR3 is 14 residues. Germline CDR1 SGHTS, CDR2 YDEGEE. Trimming cost V 0 bases and J 9 bases, with 10 bases left between them. CDR3 region: CASSLGTGGSPLHF. In DNA, the CDR3 is TGTGCCAGCAGCTTGGGAACAGGAGGTTCACCCCTCCACTTT. Together with reference TRBV5-8 and TRBJ1-6, the CDR3 gives the full variable domain: EAGVTQSPTHLIKTRGQQATLRCSPISGHTSVYWYQQALGLGLQFLLWYDEGEERNRGNFPPRFSGRQFPNYSSELNVNALELEDSALYLCASSLGTGGSPLHFGNGTRLTVT.

The chain uses TRBV7-2 and TRBJ2-7; tentatively, D is TRBD2 (6 bases). This CDR3 has 15 residues. Trimming shortened V by 5 bases and J by 4 bases, and 18 bases separated the two germline ends. The germline V gene has CDR1 SGHTA and CDR2 FQGNSA. CDR3: CASSVLPGLQYEQYF. Written as DNA, the CDR3 is TGTGCCAGCAGCGTCTTACCGGGACTCCAGTACGAGCAGTACTTC. The whole variable domain, filled in from reference TRBV7-2 and TRBJ2-7, reads GAGVSQSPSNKVTEKGKDVELRCDPISGHTALYWYRQSLGQGLEFLIYFQGNSAPDKSGLPSDRFSAERTGGSVSTLTIQRTQQEDSAVYLCASSVLPGLQYEQYFGPGTRLTVT.

The rearrangement uses TRBV7-8 and TRBJ1-1, with 9 positions matching TRBD1. The CDR3 length is 17 residues. Germline values: CDR1 SGHVS, CDR2 FQNEAQ. With V trimmed by 4 bases and J by 0 bases, 9 bases remained unmatched. The CDR3: CASSSYRGPRMNTEAFF. Written as DNA, the CDR3 is TGTGCCAGCAGCTCTTACAGGGGGCCGAGAATGAACACTGAAGCTTTCTTT. The complete variable domain, with remaining parts taken from reference TRBV7-8 and TRBJ1-1, reads GAGVSQSPRYKVAKRGQDVALRCDPISGHVSLFWYQQALGQGPEFLTYFQNEAQLDKSGLPSDRFFAERPEGSVSTLKIQRTQQEDSAVYLCASSSYRGPRMNTEAFFGQGTRLTVV.

This clone came up a few times. The genes are TRBV7-9 and TRBJ2-5; D ambiguous. The germline V and J ends were trimmed by 1 base and 0 bases, with 3 bases remaining between them. The length of the CDR3 is 13 residues. Germline values: CDR1 SEHNR, CDR2 FQNEAQ (reference sequence). In DNA form, the CDR3 reads TGTGCCAGCAGCTTAGGCTACCAAGAGACCCAGTACTTC. Its translation: CASSLGYQETQYF.

The gene calls are TRBV5-5 and TRBJ2-7; D is unresolved. Germline CDR1 and CDR2: SGHKS and YYEKEE (reference sequence). The CDR3 runs 13 residues. With 4 bases removed from V and 0 bases from J, the gap between germline ends came to 8 bases. As DNA, the CDR3 is TGTGCCAGCAGCCCCCCGGTCTCCTACGAGCAGTACTTC. Amino acid sequence: CASSPPVSYEQYF.

This clone is deemed large. The chain recombines TRBV7-9 with TRBJ1-1, with TRBD1 matching over 8 bases. Germline V gene data show CDR1 as SEHNR and CDR2 as FQNEAQ (reference sequence). The CDR3 contains 17 residues. With 5 bases clipped from V and 1 base from J, the junction kept 12 bases outside the gene matches. The chain's CDR3 is CASSPPGGTRKNTEAFF. The CDR3 bases are TGTGCCAGCAGCCCGCCAGGGGGCACCCGCAAGAACACTGAAGCTTTCTTT.

The V gene is TRBV27, the J gene TRBJ2-7; D is ambiguous. The V and J ends lost 2 bases and 2 bases respectively, with 13 bases between them. The CDR3 covers 15 residues. Germline CDR1 is MNHEY and CDR2 is SMNVEV (reference sequence). The CDR3 sequence: CASSLGPQRTYEQYF. CDR3 nucleotides: TGTGCCAGCAGTTTAGGTCCCCAACGGACCTACGAGCAGTACTTC.

This rearrangement joins TRBV10-3 to TRBJ1-1; tentatively, D is TRBD1 (5 bases). The germline CDR1 and CDR2 sequences are ENHRY and SYGVKD. This CDR3 has 15 amino acids. With 0 bases removed from V and 3 bases from J, the gap between germline ends came to 11 bases. The CDR3: CAISESKGEYTEAFF. Written as DNA, the CDR3 is TGTGCCATCAGTGAGTCTAAAGGGGAATACACTGAAGCTTTCTTT.

This chain links TRBV6-5 with TRBJ1-2; D remains ambiguous. CDR3 length: 14 residues. Germline CDR1 and CDR2: MNHEY and SVGAGI. V was pared by 6 bases and J by 0 bases, with 11 bases between. CDR3 DNA: TGTGCCAGCAGCTCTAGTTATTCTAACTATGGCTACACCTTC. As protein: CASSSSYSNYGYTF.

This chain uses TRBV6-5 with TRBJ1-6; the D gene is possibly TRBD1 (5 bases). V lost 4 bases and J lost 3, with 7 bases in between. The germline V gene has CDR1 MNHEY and CDR2 SVGAGI. The CDR3 extends over 14 amino acids. CDR3 coding DNA: TGTGCCAGCAGTTCGGACAACTATAATTCACCCCTCCACTTT. It yields the protein CASSSDNYNSPLHF.

The V and J genes are TRBV6-1 and TRBJ2-1; possibly TRBD1 for D (5 bases). The CDR3 runs to 13 residues. V was cut by 4 bases and J by 3 bases, with 7 bases left in between. Germline-derived CDR1 and CDR2 are MNHNS and SASEGT. Here the CDR3 DNA reads TGTGCCAGCAGTGCCCAGGGCTACAATGAGCAGTTCTTC. It codes for CASSAQGYNEQFF.

The V gene is TRBV20-1, the J gene TRBJ2-3; D not certain. From germline, CDR1 is DFQATT and CDR2 SNEGSKA (reference sequence). V lost 6 bases and J lost 5, with 9 bases in between. This CDR3 region has 11 residues. Here the CDR3 reads CSAKIVDTQYF. The CDR3 nucleotides read TGCAGTGCCAAAATAGTAGATACGCAGTATTTT.

This rearrangement joins TRBV5-1 to TRBJ1-1; no definite D call. V lost 0 bases, J lost 1 base, and 4 bases lay in between. The CDR3 runs 13 residues. Germline V lookup: CDR1 SGHRS, CDR2 YFSETQ. This CDR3 reads CASSLGGNTEAFF. The CDR3, as DNA: TGCGCCAGCAGCTTGGGGGGGAACACTGAAGCTTTCTTT.

V usage is TRBV5-4 and J usage is TRBJ2-7; 7 bases agree with TRBD1. Germline V gene sequence: CDR1 SGHNT, CDR2 YYREEE (reference sequence). V gave up 4 bases and J gave up 4 bases; unmatched junction bases: 11. The CDR3 is 15 amino acids. Written as DNA, the CDR3 is TGTGCCAGCAGCACCTCCGACAGGGCGCTTTACGAGCAGTACTTC. The encoded protein is CASSTSDRALYEQYF.

This rearrangement joins TRBV11-2 to TRBJ1-5; 7 nucleotides match TRBD1. This CDR3 contains 15 residues. The V and J ends lost 5 bases and 6 bases, in that order; junction bases with no gene match: 10. CDR1 is SGHAT and CDR2 is FQNNGV in the germline V gene. As DNA, the CDR3 is TGTGCCAGCAGCGGTGCCGGGACAGTAGGTCAGCCCCAGCATTTT. Protein: CASSGAGTVGQPQHF. The full variable domain, with the rest looked up from reference TRBV11-2 and TRBJ1-5, is EAGVAQSPRYKIIEKRQSVAFWCNPISGHATLYWYQQILGQGPKLLIQFQNNGVVDDSQLPKDRFSAERLKGVDSTLKIQPAKLEDSAVYLCASSGAGTVGQPQHFGDGTRLSIL.

The CDR3 DNA sequence: TGTGCCATCAGTGAGTCTAGGGGGCAGGGCGACACAGATACGCAGTATTTT. It specifies CAISESRGQGDTDTQYF. The chain uses TRBV10-3 and TRBJ2-3; 7 bases map to TRBD1. With V trimmed by 0 bases and J by 2 bases, 8 bases remained unmatched. The V gene's germline CDR1 is ENHRY and CDR2 SYGVKD. CDR3 length equals 17 residues.

This chain uses TRBV4-1 with TRBJ2-1; the D gene is possibly TRBD1 (5 bases). The germline V and J ends were trimmed by 5 bases and 4 bases, with 15 bases remaining between them. The CDR3 length is 15 residues. CDR1 and CDR2 (germline): MGHRA, YSYEKL. This CDR3 is CASSFLWAGYNEQFF. CDR3 sequence (DNA): TGCGCCAGCAGCTTCCTCTGGGCAGGGTACAATGAGCAGTTCTTC.

The CDR3 loop reads CASSPGQVGEAFF. Here the CDR3 DNA reads TGCGCCAGCAGCCCGGGACAGGTTGGGGAAGCTTTCTTT. The chain recombines TRBV5-1 with TRBJ1-1; 8 positions agree with TRBD1. V was pared by 4 bases and J by 8 bases, with 7 bases of the junction left unmatched. The CDR3 totals 13 residues. CDR1 and CDR2 from the germline V gene are SGHRS and YFSETQ. The complete variable domain, with remaining parts taken from reference TRBV5-1 and TRBJ1-1, reads KAGVTQTPRYLIKTRGQQVTLSCSPISGHRSVSWYQQTPGQGLQFLFEYFSETQRNKGNFPGRFSGRQFSNSRSEMNVSTLELGDSALYLCASSPGQVGEAFFGQGTRLTVV.

This sequence joins TRBV6-1 and TRBJ1-2, with 8 positions matching TRBD1. CDR1 and CDR2 from the germline V gene are MNHNS and SASEGT. This CDR3 is 14 amino acids long. J was trimmed by 4 bases and V by 6 bases; bases with no gene match: 7. For the CDR3, the DNA is TGTGCCAGCAGCACAGGGGGACGGAGCTATGGCTACACCTTC. As protein: CASSTGGRSYGYTF.

V and J are TRBV6-6 and TRBJ2-1; D gene unclear. Looked up from germline, CDR1 is MNHNY and CDR2 is SVGAGI (reference sequence). The CDR3 sequence is 13 residues long. V shed 4 bases and J shed 5 bases, with 9 bases lying between them. CDR3 in DNA: TGTGCCAGCAGTTCCAGAGAGAACAATGAGCAGTTCTTC. This translates into CASSSRENNEQFF.

The genes are TRBV2 and TRBJ1-2; 10 nucleotides match TRBD1. Germline CDR1 SNHLY, CDR2 FYNNEI. Germline trimming cut 8 bases from V and 4 bases from J; bases unmatched to any gene: 4. CDR3 length: 13 residues. The CDR3 sequence: CASGDRGSYGYTF. The CDR3 nucleotides are TGTGCCAGCGGGGACAGGGGATCCTATGGCTACACCTTC.

This clone was counted only a few times. The chain has TRBV7-9 and TRBJ2-7, with TRBD1 as a possible D gene (5 bases). Germline V gene lookup returns CDR1 SEHNR and CDR2 FQNEAQ (reference sequence). V was cut by 4 bases and J by 4 bases, with 14 bases left in between. This CDR3 has 14 residues. In DNA, the CDR3 is TGTGCCAGCAGCTCCCCCCGACAGTGGTACGAGCAGTACTTC. Translation gives CASSSPRQWYEQYF. Full variable domain (rest looked up from reference TRBV7-9 and TRBJ2-7): DTGVSQNPRHKITKRGQNVTFRCDPISEHNRLYWYRQTLGQGPEFLTYFQNEAQLEKSRLLSDRFSAERPKGSFSTLEIQRTEQGDSAMYLCASSSPRQWYEQYFGPGTRLTVT.